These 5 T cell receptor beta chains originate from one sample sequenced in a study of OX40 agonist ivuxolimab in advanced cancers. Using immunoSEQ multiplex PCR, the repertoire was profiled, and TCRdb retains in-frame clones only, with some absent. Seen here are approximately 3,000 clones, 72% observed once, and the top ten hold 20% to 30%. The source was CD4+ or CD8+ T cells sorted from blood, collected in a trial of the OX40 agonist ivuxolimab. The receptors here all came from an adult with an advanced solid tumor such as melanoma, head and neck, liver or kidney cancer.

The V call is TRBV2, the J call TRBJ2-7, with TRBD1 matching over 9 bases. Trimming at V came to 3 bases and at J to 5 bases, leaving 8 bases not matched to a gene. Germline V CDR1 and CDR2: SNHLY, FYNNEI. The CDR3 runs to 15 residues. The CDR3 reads CASSDGDRGIHEQYF. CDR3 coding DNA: TGTGCCAGCAGTGACGGTGACAGGGGGATCCACGAGCAGTACTTC. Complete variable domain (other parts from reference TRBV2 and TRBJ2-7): EPEVTQTPSHQVTQMGQEVILRCVPISNHLYFYWYRQILGQKVEFLVSFYNNEISEKSEIFDDQFSVERPDGSNFTLKIRSTKLEDSAMYFCASSDGDRGIHEQYFGPGTRLTVT.

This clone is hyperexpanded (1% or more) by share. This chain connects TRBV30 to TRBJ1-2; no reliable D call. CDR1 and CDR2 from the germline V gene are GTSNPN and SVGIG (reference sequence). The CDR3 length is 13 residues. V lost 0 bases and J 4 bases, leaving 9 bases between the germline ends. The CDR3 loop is CAWSVRLAYGYTF. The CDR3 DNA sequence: TGTGCCTGGAGTGTAAGGCTGGCCTATGGCTACACCTTC.

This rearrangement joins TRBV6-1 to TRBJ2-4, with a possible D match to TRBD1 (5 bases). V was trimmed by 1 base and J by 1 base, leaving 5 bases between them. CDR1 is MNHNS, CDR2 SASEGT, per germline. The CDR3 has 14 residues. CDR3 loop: CASSEDRAKNIQYF. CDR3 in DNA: TGTGCCAGCAGTGAAGACAGGGCCAAAAACATTCAGTACTTC.

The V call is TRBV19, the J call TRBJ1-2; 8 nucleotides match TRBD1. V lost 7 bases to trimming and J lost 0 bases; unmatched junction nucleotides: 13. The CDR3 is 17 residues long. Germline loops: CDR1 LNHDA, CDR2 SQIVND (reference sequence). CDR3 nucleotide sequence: TGTGCCAGTACCGATTTCGCAGGGACAGGTTCTAACTATGGCTACACCTTC. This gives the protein CASTDFAGTGSNYGYTF.

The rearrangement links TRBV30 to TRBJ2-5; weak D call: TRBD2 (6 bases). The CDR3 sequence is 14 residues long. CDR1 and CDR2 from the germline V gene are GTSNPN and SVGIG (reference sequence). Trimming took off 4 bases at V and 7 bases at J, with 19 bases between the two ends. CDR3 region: CAWNSPGALPTQYF. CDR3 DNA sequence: TGTGCCTGGAACTCCCCGGGAGCCCTTCCGACCCAGTACTTC.